This entry concerns a single T cell receptor beta chain. Its antigen is not yet known. Base qualities were left out, and no much larger clone turns up one base away. At the junction V is shortened by 6 bases and J by 9 bases, with 15 bases in between. Measured from the cysteine to the phenylalanine, the CDR3 is 13 residues long. Just the 39-base CDR3 DNA is kept, in frame starting at base 1. Based on the germline V gene, the CDR1 and CDR2 sequences are MDHEN and SYDVKM. This sample was taken from a study of control samples from healthy donors and cancer patients (dated by TCRdb to about 2020). Libraries were made using the immunoSEQ multiplex PCR assay. The source is immuneACCESS, and TCRdb retained only in-frame sequences with V and J called. Part of the clones is not carried over; for the studies checked, unresolved V genes explain less than half of this, and the remainder is unexplained. Present in this sample are about 110,000 clones, about 80% of which were seen just once. The biggest ten clones account for approximately 6.7% of the sample.

The material sequenced was blood. The source is a man in his late teens or twenties in good health. The chain was built from TRBV28 and TRBJ1-3, with no confidently assigned D gene. This receptor carries the CDR3 CASSPMEKVTIYF. The DNA is as follows: TGTGCCAGCAGCCCCATGGAGAAGGTCACCATATATTTT.